These T cell receptor beta chains were read from a single sample in a study of blood T cell repertoires in COVID-19. Repertoires were generated with immunoSEQ multiplex PCR, while TCRdb's copy carries only in-frame clones and drops some. This sample has around 25,000 clones, with about 80% found just once. The sequenced sample was peripheral blood. These receptors all stem from a man in his 70s with acute or convalescent COVID-19. Both conserved end residues are part of each CDR3. D genes are given only for firm matches. Where a row states a size, it is once, few, many or the class of an expanded clone; other rows omit it.

d_call cdr3_length j_call clone_size v_call cdr3_aa cdr3_nt
. 13 TRBJ2-7 . TRBV30 CASSEGRPYEQYF TGTGCCTCCTCGGAGGGCCGTCCCTACGAGCAGTACTTC
. 12 TRBJ1-1 . TRBV30 CAWSAGNTEAFF TGTGCCTGGAGTGCGGGGAACACTGAAGCTTTCTTT
. 17 TRBJ2-2 . TRBV7-2 CASSVPPGTLNTGELFF TGTGCCAGCAGTGTCCCGCCCGGGACACTAAACACCGGGGAGCTGTTTTTT
. 15 TRBJ1-3 . TRBV9 CASSPRGGSGNTIYF TGTGCCAGCAGCCCGAGGGGGGGGTCTGGAAACACCATATATTTT
TRBD2 15 TRBJ2-3 . TRBV4-2 CASSQERGSTDTQYF TGTGCCAGCAGCCAGGAGCGGGGCAGCACAGATACGCAGTATTTT
. 13 TRBJ2-1 . TRBV24-1 CATSETAYNEQFF TGTGCCACCAGTGAGACAGCTTACAATGAGCAGTTCTTC
. 16 TRBJ2-2 . TRBV29-1 CSVEAGVSSNTGELFF TGCAGCGTTGAAGCCGGAGTCAGCTCGAACACCGGGGAGCTGTTTTTT
. 13 TRBJ1-1 . TRBV30 CAWRAGMNTEAFF TGTGCCTGGAGGGCGGGAATGAACACTGAAGCTTTCTTT
. 13 TRBJ2-7 . TRBV12-3/TRBV12-4 CASSFRGLDEQYF TGTGCCAGCAGTTTTCGAGGGCTGGACGAGCAGTACTTC
. 11 TRBJ2-7 . TRBV29-1 CSVGGGLEQYF TGCAGCGTTGGCGGGGGCCTGGAGCAGTACTTC
TRBD1 14 TRBJ2-3 . TRBV6-5 CASSKQGSGDTQYF TGTGCCAGCAGTAAACAGGGGTCGGGAGATACGCAGTATTTT
TRBD1 15 TRBJ2-7 . TRBV30 CAWSHLDRGSHEQYF TGTGCCTGGAGTCATTTAGACAGGGGATCACACGAGCAGTACTTC
. 17 TRBJ1-3 once TRBV18 CASSPTQALTGGNTIYF TGTGCCAGCTCACCAACGCAGGCCTTAACGGGAGGAAACACCATATATTTT
TRBD1 14 TRBJ1-2 once TRBV28 CASSLRDRGRGYTF TGTGCCAGCAGTTTAAGGGACAGGGGGCGTGGCTACACCTTC
TRBD1 16 TRBJ1-5 once TRBV19 CASTDNRGPAAQPQHF TGTGCCAGTACCGATAACAGGGGGCCGGCCGCTCAGCCCCAGCATTTT
TRBD1 15 TRBJ1-1 . TRBV7-2 CASSARQGVNTEAFF TGTGCCAGCAGCGCCCGACAGGGAGTGAACACTGAAGCTTTCTTT
TRBD1 16 TRBJ2-2 . TRBV7-2 CASSLVGQGNTGELFF TGTGCCAGCAGCTTAGTGGGACAGGGGAACACCGGGGAGCTGTTTTTT
TRBD2 14 TRBJ2-7 few TRBV28 CATTTGTSGYEQYF TGTGCCACTACGACCGGGACTAGCGGTTACGAGCAGTACTTC
TRBD1 14 TRBJ1-2 . TRBV6-5 CASTERSNRGGYTF TGTGCCAGCACCGAGAGATCAAACAGGGGCGGCTACACCTTC
. 13 TRBJ1-4 . TRBV6-5 CASRGWGGEKLFF TGTGCCAGCAGGGGGTGGGGAGGTGAAAAACTGTTTTTT
. 14 TRBJ1-5 . TRBV15 CATSSQTDNQPQHF TGTGCCACCAGCAGCCAGACAGACAATCAGCCCCAGCATTTT
. 12 TRBJ2-3 . TRBV12-3/TRBV12-4 CASSLGPLRVYF TGTGCCAGCAGTTTGGGCCCCTTACGAGTGTATTTT